One T cell receptor beta chain is described in this entry. Its antigen remains unidentified. The data belong to a study of identifying expanded T cells in peripheral blood. Collection occurred without any documented infections or immune events in donors. Clones were sequenced by immunoSEQ multiplex PCR, and TCRdb holds only the in-frame ones, with some missing. The repertoire holds 120,000 or so clones, with 84% as singletons. This CDR3 comprises 15 residues. Trimming left V 2 bases short and J 0 bases short, with 10 bases between. Per germline, CDR1 LNHDA and CDR2 SQIVND (reference sequence). Study-level results: About 1.2 clones differed between technical replicates, versus about 16 and 19 over time. Across healthy donors, higher total template counts meant significantly greater approximately two-week count variance.

This chain connects TRBV19 to TRBJ1-1, with a weak D call TRBD1 (6 bases). The sequence was obtained from a person aged 18 to 70 in good health. Material: blood. CDR3 region: CASSISAGVNTEAFF. CDR3 nucleotide sequence: TGTGCCAGTAGTATATCGGCAGGGGTGAACACTGAAGCTTTCTTT.